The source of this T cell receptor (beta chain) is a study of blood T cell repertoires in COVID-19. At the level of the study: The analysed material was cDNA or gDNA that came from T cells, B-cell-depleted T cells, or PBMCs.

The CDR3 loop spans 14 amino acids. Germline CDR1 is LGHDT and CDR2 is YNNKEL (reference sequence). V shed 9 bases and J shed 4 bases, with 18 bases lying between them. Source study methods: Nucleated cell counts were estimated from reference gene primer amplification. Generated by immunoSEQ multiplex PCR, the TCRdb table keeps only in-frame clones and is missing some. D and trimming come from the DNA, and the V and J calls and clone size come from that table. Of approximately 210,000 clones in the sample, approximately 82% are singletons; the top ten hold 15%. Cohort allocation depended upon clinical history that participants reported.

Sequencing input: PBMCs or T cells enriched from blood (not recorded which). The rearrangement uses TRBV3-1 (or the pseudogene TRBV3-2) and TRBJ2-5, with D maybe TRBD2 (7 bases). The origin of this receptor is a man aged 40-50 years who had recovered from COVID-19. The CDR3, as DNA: TGTGCCAGTGCCCTATCGGGGGGCGGAGAGACCCAGTACTTC. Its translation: CASALSGGGETQYF.